The 10 T cell receptor beta chains in this list originate from one sample, sequenced in a study of blood T cells in healthy people across ages. Through a sample-barcoded 5' primer and a J-beta primer mix, a second PCR was run for roughly 6 to 11 cycles. TCRdb processed the 5' RACE reads anew with MiXCR; each CDR3 protein has one entry. This sample has 850,000 to 1,300,000 distinct CDR3 sequences; roughly 45% occur once, and the top ten carry over 15%. The sample taken for sequencing was blood. The receptor set was obtained from a woman aged 60 to 75 in good health.

J is TRBJ2-1 and V is TRBV5-4; no firm D call. TRBJ2-7 explains the end of the DNA better; the J call may be wrong. CDR3 size: 14 residues. The germline V gene encodes CDR1 SGHNT and CDR2 YYREEE (reference sequence). CDR3 nucleotides: TGTGCCAGCAGCCTACACAAATCCTACAATGAGCAGTACTTC. Translation gives CASSLHKSYNEQYF.

The genes are TRBV7-2 and TRBJ2-3, with a weak D call TRBD2 (5 bases). The V end lost 5 bases, the J end lost 1 base, and 16 bases lay between the germline ends. The CDR3 runs 16 residues. In germline, CDR1 is SGHTA, CDR2 FQGNSA. CDR3 region: CASSMWNGERTDTQYF. The CDR3, as DNA: TGTGCCAGCAGCATGTGGAACGGGGAACGCACAGATACGCAGTATTTT. The full variable domain, in which reference TRBV7-2 and TRBJ2-3 provide the parts outside the CDR3, is GAGVSQSPSNKVTEKGKDVELRCDPISGHTALYWYRQSLGQGLEFLIYFQGNSAPDKSGLPSDRFSAERTGGSVSTLTIQRTQQEDSAVYLCASSMWNGERTDTQYFGPGTRLTVL.

This chain connects TRBV27 to TRBJ1-6; D remains ambiguous. Trimming cost V 3 bases and J 9 bases, with 12 bases left between them. The CDR3 is made up of 14 amino acids. Germline CDR1 and CDR2: MNHEY and SMNVEV (reference sequence). CDR3 protein: CASSLGNLGSPLHF. For the CDR3, the DNA is TGTGCCAGCAGTTTGGGGAACCTGGGTTCACCCCTCCACTTT.

In its sample, this clonotype was seen a few times. The chain uses TRBV5-1 and TRBJ2-5, with D tentatively TRBD2 (5 bases). This CDR3 has 15 residues. The germline V gene encodes CDR1 SGHRS and CDR2 YFSETQ. V was pared by 0 bases and J by 2 bases, with 11 bases between. The CDR3 bases are TGCGCCAGCAGCTTGGGACGGAGCGGTCAAGAGACCCAGTACTTC. It codes for CASSLGRSGQETQYF.

This clonotype was observed at least ten times. The J gene is TRBJ2-7, the V gene TRBV20-1, with TRBD2 as a possible D gene (5 bases). Germline assignment: CDR1 DFQATT and CDR2 SNEGSKA (reference sequence). The CDR3 is 13 amino acids. Trimming stripped 3 bases from V and 5 bases from J, with 14 bases between. The CDR3 coding sequence is TGCAGTGCTAGCGGCGGGTTCCTTCACGAGCAGTACTTC. As protein: CSASGGFLHEQYF.

This chain links TRBV11-2 with TRBJ1-1, with a weak D call TRBD1 (5 bases). This CDR3 region has 15 residues. V was shortened by 0 bases and J by 3 bases, with 11 bases between the two germline ends. Germline CDR1 reads SGHAT; CDR2 reads FQNNGV. The CDR3 DNA sequence: TGTGCCAGCAGCTTAGATCAGGCAGGGCACACTGAAGCTTTCTTT. Its translation: CASSLDQAGHTEAFF.

The rearrangement links TRBV3-1 to TRBJ2-5, with TRBD2 identical over 15 bases. This CDR3 spans 18 amino acids. J gave up 4 bases and V 5 bases, and 11 bases lay outside the gene matches. Germline V gene data show CDR1 as LGHDT and CDR2 as YNNKEL (reference sequence). For the CDR3, the DNA is TGTGCCAGCAGCTTCAGGACTAGCGGGAGGGCCAGTGGAGAGACCCAGTACTTC. It codes for CASSFRTSGRASGETQYF.

The chain is built from TRBV5-4 and TRBJ2-5, with D maybe TRBD2 (6 bases). The ends were cut back, 4 bases at V and 11 bases at J, with 27 bases in the middle. Germline-derived CDR1 and CDR2 are SGHNT and YYREEE (reference sequence). CDR3 length: 16 amino acids. The CDR3 DNA reads as TGTGCCAGCAGCCCCAAGGGACTCAGTGGTGGCAATGAGCAGTACTTC. It codes for CASSPKGLSGGNEQYF. The variable domain in full, with the rest retrieved from reference TRBV5-4 and TRBJ2-5, is ETGVTQSPTHLIKTRGQQVTLRCSSQSGHNTVSWYQQALGQGPQFIFQYYREEENGRGNFPPRFSGLQFPNYSSELNVNALELDDSALYLCASSPKGLSGGNEQYFGPGTRLLVL.

The V call is TRBV2, the J call TRBJ2-1, with 8 positions matching TRBD2. This CDR3 contains 16 residues. Germline V gene sequence: CDR1 SNHLY, CDR2 FYNNEI. The V and J ends lost 8 bases and 0 bases, in that order; junction bases with no gene match: 9. CDR3 sequence: CASGPGRAYSYNEQFF. In nucleotides, the CDR3 is TGTGCCAGCGGCCCCGGGAGGGCCTACTCCTACAATGAGCAGTTCTTC.

The genes are TRBV20-1 and TRBJ1-5; perhaps TRBD1 as D (5 bases). V lost 4 bases and J lost 6, with 10 bases in between. The CDR3 loop spans 12 amino acids. CDR1 is DFQATT, CDR2 SNEGSKA, per germline (reference sequence). The DNA for the CDR3 is TGCAGTGCTACACGTGGGGGTCAGCCCCAGCATTTT. This gives the protein CSATRGGQPQHF.